The rows below give T cell receptor beta chains drawn from one sample of a study of T cell repertoires in cytomegalovirus infection. TCRdb called the reads again in MiXCR, with one record for every CDR3 protein. The sample carries some 280,000 distinct CDR3 sequences, roughly an eighth recorded once. Sequences were obtained from PBMCs. The receptors were gathered from a human donor in good health (CMV status not recorded). Some clones in this sample may be carry-over from other donors' samples. Each CDR3 is given with its conserved first and last residue. Fields, in order: J gene, CDR3 length, clone size, D gene, V gene, CDR3 DNA, CDR3 protein. D genes are given only for firm matches. Expanded clones get a size class; other rows say once, few or many, or leave the size out.

TRBJ2-1 | 15 | . | TRBD1 | TRBV10-3 | TGTGCCATCAGTGGTCCCGGGACAGGGGGCGGTGAGCAGTTCTTC | CAISGPGTGGGEQFF
TRBJ1-1 | 14 | . | . | TRBV19 | TGTGCCAGTAGGCTGACCGGGTCGATCACTGAAGCTTTCTTT | CASRLTGSITEAFF
TRBJ1-5 | 12 | many | . | TRBV28 | TGTGCCAGCAGTCCCCGGTCCCTGTCCCAGCATTTT | CASSPRSLSQHF
TRBJ2-7 | 13 | many | . | TRBV7-2 | TGTGCCAGCAGCTTATTTCTAGGGAGCGAGCAGTACTTC | CASSLFLGSEQYF
TRBJ1-1 | 15 | few | TRBD1 | TRBV7-9 | TGTGCCAGCAGCCCAGACCAGGGGGCGGTCACTGAAGCTTTCTTT | CASSPDQGAVTEAFF
TRBJ1-5 | 15 | many | . | TRBV19 | TGTGCCAGTAGTACTTTCTCCTCTGGCAATCAGCCCCAGCATTTT | CASSTFSSGNQPQHF
TRBJ2-7 | 15 | . | . | TRBV14 | TGTGCCAGCAGCCAAGGTCCGGGACACCTGACTGAGCAGTACTTC | CASSQGPGHLTEQYF
TRBJ2-1 | 16 | many | TRBD2 | TRBV7-2 | TGTGCCAGCAGCTCTCCACTTAGCGGGAGGAATAATGAGCAGTTCTTC | CASSSPLSGRNNEQFF
TRBJ2-5 | 16 | many | TRBD2 | TRBV20-1 | TGCAGTGCCTCGTGGACTAGCGGGAGCCGACAAGAGACCCAGTACTTC | CSASWTSGSRQETQYF
TRBJ2-3 | 15 | many | TRBD2 | TRBV11-2 | TGTGCCAGCAGCTTCCTAGCGGGGGGCACAGATACGCAGTATTTT | CASSFLAGGTDTQYF
TRBJ2-2 | 16 | . | TRBD1 | TRBV6-2/TRBV6-3 | TGTGCCAGCAGCGACCGGGACAGGGGCTGGACCGGGGAGCTGTTTTTT | CASSDRDRGWTGELFF
TRBJ2-7 | 16 | . | TRBD1 | TRBV20-1 | TGCAGTGCTAGCCACCTACCGGGACAGCGCTCCTACGAGCAGTACTTC | CSASHLPGQRSYEQYF
TRBJ1-2 | 11 | few | . | TRBV24-1 | TGTGCCACCAGTGATTTGAATGGCTACACCTTC | CATSDLNGYTF
TRBJ1-1 | 15 | few | TRBD1 | TRBV5-1 | TGCGCCAGCAGCTCCTTCGACAGGGATGGCACTGAAGCTTTCTTT | CASSSFDRDGTEAFF
TRBJ2-7 | 16 | many | TRBD1 | TRBV7-2 | TGTGCCAGCAGACAATCCAACAGGGGGTACTCCTACGAGCAGTACTTC | CASRQSNRGYSYEQYF
TRBJ1-5 | 15 | many | . | TRBV5-5 | TGTGCCAGCAGCTTGGTGCCAGGCCGCAATCAGCCCCAGCATTTT | CASSLVPGRNQPQHF
TRBJ2-1 | 14 | many | . | TRBV11-2 | TGTGCCAGCAGCTTAGATACTGGGGTCAATGAGCAGTTCTTC | CASSLDTGVNEQFF
TRBJ2-5 | 13 | many | . | TRBV7-9 | TGTGCCAGCAGTCAGATGGTAGGGGAGACCCAGTACTTC | CASSQMVGETQYF
TRBJ2-1 | 15 | . | TRBD1 | TRBV6-1 | TGTGCCAGCAGTGAGGTGACAGGGTCTAACAATGAGCAGTTCTTC | CASSEVTGSNNEQFF
TRBJ1-2 | 15 | few | TRBD1 | TRBV12-3/TRBV12-4 | TGTGCCAGCAGGCCGCAGGGGGCCCTTGACTATGGCTACACCTTC | CASRPQGALDYGYTF
TRBJ1-6 | 15 | many | . | TRBV7-2 | TGTGCCAGCAGCTTAGAAAGCTCCTATAATTCACCCCTCCACTTT | CASSLESSYNSPLHF
TRBJ2-3 | 16 | . | TRBD1 | TRBV15 | TGTGCCACCAGCGGTCGCCGGGACAGGGGAGTAGATACGCAGTATTTT | CATSGRRDRGVDTQYF
TRBJ2-1 | 15 | many | . | TRBV7-6 | TGTGCCAGCAGCTCACGAGCTGACAGAAAAAATGAGCAGTTCTTC | CASSSRADRKNEQFF
TRBJ2-5 | 15 | many | TRBD2 | TRBV7-2 | TGTGCCAGCAGCTTAAATTTCGGGGGGGTGGAGACCCAGTACTTC | CASSLNFGGVETQYF
TRBJ1-2 | 12 | . | . | TRBV6-4 | TGTGCCAGCAGTCAGGGGAACTATGGCTACACCTTC | CASSQGNYGYTF
TRBJ1-4 | 15 | many | . | TRBV4-2 | TGTGCCAGCAGCCAAGAAACGGCAACTAATGAAAAACTGTTTTTT | CASSQETATNEKLFF
TRBJ2-5 | 17 | many | . | TRBV7-2 | TGTGCCAGCAGCTTTGGGGGCCGAGGTAGCGGCGAAGAGACCCAGTACTTC | CASSFGGRGSGEETQYF
TRBJ2-5 | 16 | . | TRBD2 | TRBV5-6 | TGTGCCAGCAGTAGGAGGGGACTAGCGGGAGAAGAGACCCAGTACTTC | CASSRRGLAGEETQYF
TRBJ1-5 | 15 | many | . | TRBV2 | TGTGCCAGCAGTGTTGAGTTGGGGAGCAATCAGCCCCAGCATTTT | CASSVELGSNQPQHF
TRBJ2-7 | 14 | . | . | TRBV20-1 | TGCAGTGCTACCGCCTTAGGGGGAATCTACGAGCAGTACTTC | CSATALGGIYEQYF
TRBJ2-5 | 12 | many | . | TRBV7-2 | TGTGCCAGCAGCTTAGCACAGGAGACCCAGTACTTC | CASSLAQETQYF
TRBJ2-1 | 17 | many | TRBD2 | TRBV6-5 | TGTGCCAGCAGATCCAACGGGTGGGGCGACGGGGGGAATGAGCAGTTCTTC | CASRSNGWGDGGNEQFF
TRBJ1-2 | 12 | few | . | TRBV29-1 | TGCAGCGTGAACGTCTCCCCTGGGGGCTACACCTTC | CSVNVSPGGYTF
TRBJ2-6 | 15 | . | . | TRBV2 | TGTGCCAGTACATTGGGACTCTCTGGGGCCAACGTCCTGACTTTC | CASTLGLSGANVLTF
TRBJ1-5 | 14 | . | . | TRBV20-1 | TGCAGTGCTAAGGAGGACAATAGCAATCAGCCCCAGCATTTT | CSAKEDNSNQPQHF
TRBJ1-3 | 15 | . | . | TRBV7-2 | TGTGCCAGCAGCGATATGACCCGGACAGGAAACACCATATATTTT | CASSDMTRTGNTIYF
TRBJ2-4 | 15 | many | TRBD2 | TRBV7-2 | TGTGCCAGCAGCCCAACCAGGACTAGCTACGACATTCAGTACTTC | CASSPTRTSYDIQYF
TRBJ2-1 | 14 | . | TRBD1 | TRBV7-6 | TGTGCCAGCAGCTTAGAACAGGGGGCGAATGAGCAGTTCTTC | CASSLEQGANEQFF
TRBJ2-1 | 14 | . | . | TRBV20-1 | TGCAGTGCTAGTCCGGATGCGTTTGAAGTGGAGCAGTTCTTC | CSASPDAFEVEQFF
TRBJ2-4 | 13 | few | . | TRBV28 | TGTGCCAGCAGTTTTGGGGCCAAAAACATTCAGTACTTC | CASSFGAKNIQYF
TRBJ2-7 | 16 | few | TRBD2 | TRBV24-1 | TGTGCCACCAGTGGCATAGGGACTAGCGGGAGGAGCGAGCAGTACTTC | CATSGIGTSGRSEQYF
TRBJ2-1 | 20 | many | TRBD2 | TRBV25-1 | TGTGCCAGCAGTCCTCGGAGGGGGACTAGCGGGAGGGGGATGTACAATGAGCAGTTCTTC | CASSPRRGTSGRGMYNEQFF
TRBJ2-1 | 14 | many | . | TRBV5-6 | TGTGCCAGCAGCCCCCTCAGGGCGAACAATGAGCAGTTCTTC | CASSPLRANNEQFF
TRBJ2-6 | 16 | . | TRBD2 | TRBV5-4 | TGTGCCAGCAGCCCCGGGGAGGGCTCTGGGGCCAACGTCCTGACTTTC | CASSPGEGSGANVLTF
TRBJ2-3 | 18 | once | . | TRBV18 | TGTGCCAGCTCATCCGGACAGGAGAGACTAGCTTCCACAGATACGCAGTATTTT | CASSSGQERLASTDTQYF
TRBJ1-6 | 12 | many | . | TRBV25-1 | TGTGCCAGCAGTGAATATCGCGCACCCCTCCACTTT | CASSEYRAPLHF
TRBJ1-1 | 11 | few | . | TRBV6-1 | TGTGCCGCTTCTCAGGGGACTGAAGCTTTCTTT | CAASQGTEAFF
TRBJ2-2 | 14 | few | . | TRBV3-1 | TGTGCCAGCAGCCACGGACTGGAAGTCGGGGAGCTGTTTTTT | CASSHGLEVGELFF
TRBJ1-2 | 16 | many | . | TRBV5-6 | TGTGCCAGCAGCTCCGGGCCGTACAAGACGGAGGATGGCTACACCTTC | CASSSGPYKTEDGYTF
TRBJ1-2 | 14 | many | . | TRBV27 | TGTGCCAGCAGTTTCCACAGACTTAACTATGGCTACACCTTC | CASSFHRLNYGYTF
TRBJ1-1 | 14 | few | . | TRBV7-9 | TGTGCCAGCAGCTTAGCCCAGGGCGGCACTGAAGCTTTCTTT | CASSLAQGGTEAFF
TRBJ1-1 | 14 | many | . | TRBV7-2 | TGTGCCAGCAGGCTTTTCGACACCTACACTGAAGCTTTCTTT | CASRLFDTYTEAFF
TRBJ1-1 | 14 | few | . | TRBV6-5 | TGTGCCAGCAGTATATTCGTGGGGAACACTGAAGCTTTCTTT | CASSIFVGNTEAFF
TRBJ2-1 | 17 | many | TRBD2 | TRBV7-8 | TGTGCCAGCAGCTTAGGGGCAAGCGGGAGGGCCTCTGATGAGCAGTTCTTC | CASSLGASGRASDEQFF
TRBJ1-5 | 14 | . | TRBD1 | TRBV6-5 | TGTGCCAGCAGTCCGACAGGGGTCGAACAGCCCCAGCATTTT | CASSPTGVEQPQHF
TRBJ2-1 | 13 | . | . | TRBV5-5 | TGTGCCAGCAGCCGGACTGGGGATAATGAGCAGTTCTTC | CASSRTGDNEQFF
TRBJ1-2 | 13 | few | TRBD1 | TRBV5-4 | TGTGCCAGCAGCTCCGGGACAGGGAATGCCTACACCTTC | CASSSGTGNAYTF